The 26 T cell receptor beta chains below were found in one sample sequenced in a study of blood T cell repertoires in COVID-19. Libraries were prepared by immunoSEQ multiplex PCR; TCRdb keeps only in-frame clonotypes and omits some of them. The table has some 300,000 clones, around nine tenths seen once. What was sequenced was PBMCs or T cells enriched from blood (not recorded which). These receptors came from a woman in her twenties or thirties who had recovered from COVID-19.

This chain joins TRBV28 and TRBJ2-3, with 9 positions matching TRBD2. The germline CDR1 and CDR2 sequences are MDHEN and SYDVKM. This CDR3 spans 16 amino acids. V was clipped by 2 bases and J by 4 bases; unmatched bases: 7. The CDR3 region is CASSLSSGRAADTQYF. For the CDR3, the DNA is TGTGCCAGCAGTTTAAGTAGCGGGAGAGCTGCAGATACGCAGTATTTT.

This clone appeared a few times. The chain combines TRBV7-9 with TRBJ2-5; D call uncertain. The ends were cut back, 4 bases at V and 4 bases at J, with 13 bases in the middle. CDR1 and CDR2 from the germline V gene are SEHNR and FQNEAQ (reference sequence). This CDR3 region has 14 residues. The CDR3 region is CASSSRAGRETQYF. The DNA of the CDR3 is TGTGCCAGCAGCTCCCGAGCAGGCCGAGAGACCCAGTACTTC.

The chain is built from TRBV27 and TRBJ2-1, with 10 nucleotides matching TRBD2. The CDR3 is made up of 20 amino acids. Trimming removed 2 bases from V and 0 bases from J; junction bases left unmatched: 13. CDR1 MNHEY and CDR2 SMNVEV come from the germline V gene (reference sequence). This CDR3 reads CASSLESGLAGVGSYNEQFF. The DNA for the CDR3 is TGTGCCAGCAGTTTAGAGTCGGGTCTAGCGGGAGTGGGCTCCTACAATGAGCAGTTCTTC.

The chain employs TRBV5-1 and TRBJ2-2, with 10 bases that match TRBD2. After removal of 7 bases from V and 8 bases from J, the junction contained 2 bases not matched to a gene. The CDR3 runs to 12 residues. Germline values: CDR1 SGHRS, CDR2 YFSETQ. CDR3 protein: CASSSGSGELFF. CDR3 nucleotides: TGCGCCAGCTCTAGCGGGAGTGGGGAGCTGTTTTTT.

The chain carries TRBV7-2 and TRBJ2-2; 8 bases are shared with TRBD2. CDR1 is SGHTA, CDR2 FQGNSA, per germline. V lost 2 bases to trimming and J lost 6 bases; unmatched junction nucleotides: 5. The CDR3 totals 15 residues. The CDR3 sequence is CASSLRGGAPGELFF. CDR3 in DNA: TGTGCCAGCAGCTTACGGGGGGGAGCCCCCGGGGAGCTGTTTTTT.

The chain combines TRBV18 with TRBJ2-7; the match to TRBD2 covers 8 bases. The CDR3 runs to 17 residues. Germline V gene lookup returns CDR1 KGHSH and CDR2 LQKENI. The junction had 14 bases not matched to a gene; V was cut back by 2 bases and J by 5 bases. In nucleotides, the CDR3 is TGTGCCAGCTCACCAGCGATCATTGGCGGGAGGATTAACGAGCAGTACTTC. Translating gives CASSPAIIGGRINEQYF.

This clone was detected once. The V and J genes are TRBV19 and TRBJ2-7; D is perhaps TRBD1 (5 bases). Germline CDR1 and CDR2: LNHDA and SQIVND (reference sequence). V dropped 4 bases and J dropped 0 bases, with 13 bases sitting between them. There are 15 residues in the CDR3. The CDR3 is CASSRRGQSSYEQYF. The CDR3, as DNA: TGTGCCAGTAGTAGAAGGGGCCAGAGCTCCTACGAGCAGTACTTC.

This clone occurred once. J is TRBJ1-4 and V is TRBV27; D unresolved. Germline CDR1 is MNHEY and CDR2 is SMNVEV (reference sequence). Trimming shortened V by 5 bases and J by 8 bases, and 15 bases separated the two germline ends. This CDR3 is 14 amino acids long. Here the CDR3 DNA reads TGTGCCAGCAGTCAAACTTCCCGAGGGGAAAAACTGTTTTTT. This codes for CASSQTSRGEKLFF.

A remark on this clone: An end of the junction differs from the germline gene, which may be a read error. The CDR3 loop reads CASCMRGSEQYF. The CDR3 DNA reads TGTGCCAGTTGTATGCGGGGTAGCGAGCAGTACTTC. The rearrangement uses TRBV19 and TRBJ2-7; tentative D call: TRBD2 (6 bases). Looked up from germline, CDR1 is LNHDA and CDR2 is SQIVND (reference sequence). CDR3 size: 12 residues.

The DNA for the CDR3 is TGTGCCAGCAGTTTTGGGGTGATGGCAGGGGACAGAGGGGAACCTGGCAATGAGCAGTTCTTC. Its protein is CASSFGVMAGDRGEPGNEQFF. This chain joins TRBV27 and TRBJ2-1, with 7 bases aligning to TRBD1. V shed 3 bases and J 6 bases; nucleotides not matched to a gene: 26. The CDR3 runs to 21 residues. Germline lookup yields CDR1 MNHEY and CDR2 SMNVEV (reference sequence).

This clone was observed once. V gene TRBV9 combines with J gene TRBJ1-6, with a possible D match to TRBD1 (6 bases). The CDR3 runs to 15 residues. V was trimmed by 4 bases and J by 6 bases, leaving 14 bases between them. Per germline, CDR1 SGDLS and CDR2 YYNGEE. The CDR3 spells CASSPGDPLNSPLHF. CDR3 nucleotides: TGTGCCAGCAGCCCAGGGGACCCTCTTAATTCACCCCTCCACTTT. Full variable domain (rest looked up from reference TRBV9 and TRBJ1-6): DSGVTQTPKHLITATGQRVTLRCSPRSGDLSVYWYQQSLDQGLQFLIQYYNGEERAKGNILERFSAQQFPDLHSELNLSSLELGDSALYFCASSPGDPLNSPLHFGNGTRLTVT.

V gene TRBV18 combines with J gene TRBJ1-5, with a weak D call TRBD1 (6 bases). The CDR3 runs to 14 residues. V lost 3 bases and J lost 7, with 13 bases in between. Looked up from germline, CDR1 is KGHSH and CDR2 is LQKENI. The CDR3 here is CASSPGHGEQPQHF. The CDR3, as DNA: TGTGCCAGCTCACCGGGACATGGGGAGCAGCCCCAGCATTTT.

This chain uses TRBV7-2 with TRBJ1-2; 10 bases map to TRBD1. The germline gives CDR1 SGHTA, CDR2 FQGNSA. The CDR3 sequence is 15 residues long. The V gene end was trimmed by 1 base and the J gene end by 7 bases; junction bases not matched to a gene: 6. This CDR3 reads CASSLERTGGSGYTF. For the CDR3, the DNA is TGTGCCAGCAGCTTAGAGCGGACAGGGGGGTCTGGCTACACCTTC.

This chain links TRBV20-1 with TRBJ1-2, with 9 bases that match TRBD1. Trimming removed 3 bases from V and 1 base from J; junction bases left unmatched: 9. Looked up from germline, CDR1 is DFQATT and CDR2 is SNEGSKA (reference sequence). The CDR3 is 16 amino acids. The CDR3 sequence: CSASFDPTGGNYGYTF. As DNA, the CDR3 is TGCAGTGCTAGTTTTGACCCGACAGGGGGTAACTATGGCTACACCTTC.

The chain carries TRBV4-1 and TRBJ1-2, with 8 bases identical to TRBD1. V dropped 3 bases and J dropped 5; count of bases not matched to a gene: 17. The CDR3 has 18 residues. Per the germline V gene, CDR1 is MGHRA and CDR2 is YSYEKL. This CDR3 is CASSHHKWTGKRSYGYTF. The CDR3 DNA sequence: TGCGCCAGCAGCCACCACAAATGGACAGGGAAAAGAAGTTATGGCTACACCTTC.

The chain carries TRBV3-1 (or the pseudogene TRBV3-2) and TRBJ1-1, with 8 bases lining up with TRBD1. Germline V gene lookup returns CDR1 LGHDT and CDR2 YNNKEL (reference sequence). V gave up 4 bases and J gave up 6 bases; unmatched junction bases: 7. CDR3 size: 14 residues. The CDR3 loop reads CASSRTGFGSEAFF. Here the CDR3 DNA reads TGTGCCAGCAGCCGGACAGGGTTCGGATCTGAAGCTTTCTTT.

The rearrangement joins TRBV28 to TRBJ1-2; weak D call: TRBD1 (6 bases). In germline, CDR1 is MDHEN, CDR2 SYDVKM. This CDR3 is 12 amino acids long. With 2 bases removed from V and 8 bases from J, the gap between germline ends came to 9 bases. In DNA form, the CDR3 reads TGTGCCAGCAGTTTACAACAGGGAGGCTACACCTTC. It encodes CASSLQQGGYTF.

J is TRBJ1-1 and V is TRBV10-3; 7 nucleotides align to TRBD1. The J segment lost 0 bases and the V segment lost 6 bases, leaving 4 bases of the junction unmatched. This CDR3 comprises 14 residues. Germline V lookup: CDR1 ENHRY, CDR2 SYGVKD. This CDR3 reads CAISRDRVNTEAFF. In DNA form, the CDR3 reads TGTGCCATCAGCCGGGACAGAGTGAACACTGAAGCTTTCTTT.

V is TRBV5-5 and J is TRBJ1-1; 8 bases map to TRBD1. V lost 1 base to trimming and J lost 4 bases; unmatched junction nucleotides: 6. CDR1 is SGHKS and CDR2 is YYEKEE in the germline V gene (reference sequence). The CDR3 contains 15 residues. CDR3 sequence: CASSLWQGAPTEAFF. DNA of the CDR3: TGTGCCAGCAGCTTGTGGCAGGGGGCGCCCACTGAAGCTTTCTTT.

The chain carries TRBV30 and TRBJ2-7; 7 positions match TRBD1. Germline CDR1 GTSNPN, CDR2 SVGIG (reference sequence). The CDR3 is made up of 17 amino acids. Losses at the gene ends were 0 bases for V and 1 base for J; bases not matched to a gene: 12. The DNA for the CDR3 is TGTGCCTGGAGTGTAGTTTTACGGCAGGGGGATTCCTACGAGCAGTACTTC. Translating it yields CAWSVVLRQGDSYEQYF.

This clone appeared a single time. The chain joins TRBV15 to TRBJ2-5; TRBD2 aligns across 7 bases. This CDR3 contains 15 residues. Germline assignment: CDR1 LNHNV and CDR2 YYDKDF (reference sequence). J gave up 4 bases and V 0 bases, and 5 bases lay outside the gene matches. DNA for the CDR3: TGTGCCACCAGCAGAGATCGGGCTAGCGGAGAGACCCAGTACTTC. Translation gives CATSRDRASGETQYF.

The CDR3 coding sequence is TGTGCCAGCTCACCACCCGTTCAGTTGCGAAACACCATATATTTT. Its protein product is CASSPPVQLRNTIYF. V is TRBV18 and J is TRBJ1-3, with D unclear. V was shortened by 0 bases and J by 5 bases, with 11 bases between the two germline ends. The germline CDR1 and CDR2 sequences are KGHSH and LQKENI. This CDR3 comprises 15 residues.

The J gene is TRBJ1-2, the V gene TRBV18, with no clear D. The CDR3 covers 17 residues. CDR1 is KGHSH, CDR2 LQKENI, per germline. The V and J ends lost 0 bases and 8 bases respectively, with 22 bases between them. The CDR3 bases are TGTGCCAGCTCACCACCCCATTTCGGGGTTCGCGGACCCGGCTACACCTTC. Protein product: CASSPPHFGVRGPGYTF.

J is TRBJ2-7 and V is TRBV6-5; 8 nucleotides match TRBD2. Per the germline V gene, CDR1 is MNHEY and CDR2 is SVGAGI. Losses at the gene ends were 6 bases for V and 5 bases for J; bases not matched to a gene: 12. The CDR3 is 15 residues long. The CDR3 protein is CASRLRGSGSHEQYF. In DNA, the CDR3 is TGTGCCAGCAGACTACGGGGGAGCGGGAGCCACGAGCAGTACTTC.

This clone showed up just once. The chain joins TRBV13 to TRBJ1-6; a possible D gene is TRBD1 (6 bases). The CDR3 runs 16 residues. With 5 bases removed from V and 1 base from J, the gap between germline ends came to 12 bases. Germline V gene data show CDR1 as PRHDT and CDR2 as FYEKMQ (reference sequence). As DNA, the CDR3 is TGTGCCAGCAGCCGCAAGGGGGGGTCCTATAATTCACCCCTCCACTTT. It yields the protein CASSRKGGSYNSPLHF.

This clone showed up just a few times. This chain connects TRBV28 to TRBJ1-6; 7 bases fit TRBD1. Germline V gene lookup returns CDR1 MDHEN and CDR2 SYDVKM. CDR3 length equals 17 residues. Trimming took 0 bases from V and 9 from J; bases not matched to a gene: 11. The CDR3 is CASSLWTAEGATSPLHF. For the CDR3, the DNA is TGTGCCAGCAGTTTATGGACTGCGGAGGGGGCTACTTCACCCCTCCACTTT.